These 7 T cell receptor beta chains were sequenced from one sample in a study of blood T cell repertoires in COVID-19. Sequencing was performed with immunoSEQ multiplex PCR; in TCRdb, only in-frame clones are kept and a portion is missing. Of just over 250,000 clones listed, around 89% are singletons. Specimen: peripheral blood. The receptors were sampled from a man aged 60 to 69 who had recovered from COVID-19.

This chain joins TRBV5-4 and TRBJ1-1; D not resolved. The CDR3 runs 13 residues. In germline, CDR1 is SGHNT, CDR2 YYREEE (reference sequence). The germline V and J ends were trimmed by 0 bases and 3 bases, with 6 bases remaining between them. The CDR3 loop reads CASSLDSYTEAFF. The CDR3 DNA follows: TGTGCCAGCAGCTTGGACAGTTACACTGAAGCTTTCTTT. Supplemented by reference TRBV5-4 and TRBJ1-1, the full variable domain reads ETGVTQSPTHLIKTRGQQVTLRCSSQSGHNTVSWYQQALGQGPQFIFQYYREEENGRGNFPPRFSGLQFPNYSSELNVNALELDDSALYLCASSLDSYTEAFFGQGTRLTVV.

CDR3 bases: TGTGCCAGCAGCATGACAGGGCGGCAGCCCCAGCATTTT. Protein: CASSMTGRQPQHF. This chain connects TRBV6-5 to TRBJ1-5, with 7 bases lining up with TRBD1. Germline V gene data show CDR1 as MNHEY and CDR2 as SVGAGI. The CDR3 extends over 13 amino acids. The V and J ends lost 6 bases and 7 bases, in that order; junction bases with no gene match: 6.

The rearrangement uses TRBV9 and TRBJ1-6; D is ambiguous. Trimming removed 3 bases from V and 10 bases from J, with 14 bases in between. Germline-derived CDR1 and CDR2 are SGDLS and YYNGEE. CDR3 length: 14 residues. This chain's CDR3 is CASSDPDFKSPLHF. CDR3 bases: TGTGCCAGCAGCGACCCGGACTTCAAATCACCCCTCCACTTT. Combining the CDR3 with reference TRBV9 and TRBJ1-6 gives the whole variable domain DSGVTQTPKHLITATGQRVTLRCSPRSGDLSVYWYQQSLDQGLQFLIQYYNGEERAKGNILERFSAQQFPDLHSELNLSSLELGDSALYFCASSDPDFKSPLHFGNGTRLTVT.

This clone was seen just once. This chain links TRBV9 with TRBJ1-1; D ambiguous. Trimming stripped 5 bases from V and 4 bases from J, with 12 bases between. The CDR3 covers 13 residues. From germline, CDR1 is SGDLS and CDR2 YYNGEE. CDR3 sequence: CASRYGTGTEAFF. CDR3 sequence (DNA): TGTGCCAGCAGGTATGGAACGGGCACTGAAGCTTTCTTT.

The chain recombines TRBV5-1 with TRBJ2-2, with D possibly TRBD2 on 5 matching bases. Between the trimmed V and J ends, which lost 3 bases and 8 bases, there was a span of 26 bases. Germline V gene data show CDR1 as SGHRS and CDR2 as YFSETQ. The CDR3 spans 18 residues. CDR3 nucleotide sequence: TGCGCCAGCAGCTCTCGTTCCTCTGCTTCGGGAAGGGTTGGGGAGCTGTTTTTT. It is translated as CASSSRSSASGRVGELFF. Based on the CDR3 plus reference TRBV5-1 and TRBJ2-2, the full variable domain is KAGVTQTPRYLIKTRGQQVTLSCSPISGHRSVSWYQQTPGQGLQFLFEYFSETQRNKGNFPGRFSGRQFSNSRSEMNVSTLELGDSALYLCASSSRSSASGRVGELFFGEGSRLTVL.

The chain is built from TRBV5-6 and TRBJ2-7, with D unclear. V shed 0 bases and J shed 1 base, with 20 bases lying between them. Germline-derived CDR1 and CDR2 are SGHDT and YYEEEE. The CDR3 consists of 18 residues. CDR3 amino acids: CASSLDLSQGLRSYEQYF. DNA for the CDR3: TGTGCCAGCAGCTTGGATCTTAGCCAAGGTCTCAGATCCTACGAGCAGTACTTC.

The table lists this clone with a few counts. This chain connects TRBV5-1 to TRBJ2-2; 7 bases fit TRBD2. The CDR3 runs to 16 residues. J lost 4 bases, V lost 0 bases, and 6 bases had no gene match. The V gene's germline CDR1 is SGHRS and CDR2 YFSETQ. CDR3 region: CASSLGQGGGTGELFF. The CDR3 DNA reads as TGCGCCAGCAGCTTGGGCCAGGGCGGGGGCACCGGGGAGCTGTTTTTT.